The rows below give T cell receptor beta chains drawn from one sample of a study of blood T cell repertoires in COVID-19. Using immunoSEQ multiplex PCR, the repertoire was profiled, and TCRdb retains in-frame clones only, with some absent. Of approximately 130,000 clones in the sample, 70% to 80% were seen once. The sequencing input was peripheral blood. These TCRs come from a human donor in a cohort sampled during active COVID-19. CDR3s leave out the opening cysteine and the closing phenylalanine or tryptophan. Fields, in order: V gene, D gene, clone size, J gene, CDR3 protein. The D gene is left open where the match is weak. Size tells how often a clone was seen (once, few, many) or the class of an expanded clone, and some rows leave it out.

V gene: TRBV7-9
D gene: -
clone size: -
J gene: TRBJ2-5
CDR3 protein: ASSLTGDSKETQY

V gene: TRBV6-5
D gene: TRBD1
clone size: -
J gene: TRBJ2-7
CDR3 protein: ATTPGQGLYEQY

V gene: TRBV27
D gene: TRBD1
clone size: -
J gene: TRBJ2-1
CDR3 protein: ASSSGQGATYNEQF

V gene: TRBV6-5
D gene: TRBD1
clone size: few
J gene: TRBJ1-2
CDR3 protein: ASGTGINYGYT

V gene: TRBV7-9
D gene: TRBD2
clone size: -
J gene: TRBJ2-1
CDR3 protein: ASSLRTSGQYNEQF

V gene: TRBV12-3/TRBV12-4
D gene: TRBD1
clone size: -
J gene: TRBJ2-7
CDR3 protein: ASGRTGTYEQY

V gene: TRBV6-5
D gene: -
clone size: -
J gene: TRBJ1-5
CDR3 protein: ASSMESLAQH

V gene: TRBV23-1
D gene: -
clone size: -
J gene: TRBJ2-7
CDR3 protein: ASSLLMGHLFWNEQY

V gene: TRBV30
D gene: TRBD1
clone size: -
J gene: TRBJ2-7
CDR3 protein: AWSVRGRGEQY

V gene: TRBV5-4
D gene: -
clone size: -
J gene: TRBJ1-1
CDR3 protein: ASSSGGGQAGMNTEAF

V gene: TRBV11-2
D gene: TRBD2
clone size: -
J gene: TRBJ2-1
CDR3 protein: ASSPHTGGNSYNEQF

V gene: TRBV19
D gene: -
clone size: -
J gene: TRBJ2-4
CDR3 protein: ASSFDFGGGQVAKNIQY

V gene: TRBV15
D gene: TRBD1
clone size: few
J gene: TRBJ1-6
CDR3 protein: ATSRDRDRGNSPLH

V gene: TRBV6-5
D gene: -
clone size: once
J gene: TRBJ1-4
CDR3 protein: ASSYGRGFDNEKLF

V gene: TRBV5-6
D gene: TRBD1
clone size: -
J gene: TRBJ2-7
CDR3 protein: ASSLASPTDRGVEQY

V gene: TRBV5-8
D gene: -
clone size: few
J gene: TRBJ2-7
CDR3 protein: ASSRRTSSYEQY

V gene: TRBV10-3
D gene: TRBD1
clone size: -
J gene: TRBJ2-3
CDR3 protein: AIRKRTGASTDTQY

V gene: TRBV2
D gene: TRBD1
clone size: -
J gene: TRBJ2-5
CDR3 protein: ASSRQGPFFETQY

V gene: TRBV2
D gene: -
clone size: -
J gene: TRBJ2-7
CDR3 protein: ASTSLGLASYEQY

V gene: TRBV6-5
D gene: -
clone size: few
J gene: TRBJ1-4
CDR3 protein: ASSYRGTGEKLF

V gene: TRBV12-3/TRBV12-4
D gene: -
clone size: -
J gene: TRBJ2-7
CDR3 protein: ASSYALAYEQY

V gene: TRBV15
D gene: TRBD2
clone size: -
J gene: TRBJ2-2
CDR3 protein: ATSGTSGNTGELF

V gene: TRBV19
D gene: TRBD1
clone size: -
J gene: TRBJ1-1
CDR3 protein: ASSIGTALAF

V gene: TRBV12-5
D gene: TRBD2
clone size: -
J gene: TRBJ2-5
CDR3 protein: ASGFPGLAGEGTQY

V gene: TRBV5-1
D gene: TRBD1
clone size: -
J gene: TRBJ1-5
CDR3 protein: ASSLGPGTGGSGQPQH

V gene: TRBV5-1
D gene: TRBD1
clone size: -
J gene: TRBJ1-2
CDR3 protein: ASRLGTGPNYGYT

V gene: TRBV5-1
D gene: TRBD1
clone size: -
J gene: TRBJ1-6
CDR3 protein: ASRLHSQGAAYNSPLH

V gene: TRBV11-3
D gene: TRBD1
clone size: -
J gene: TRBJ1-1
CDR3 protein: ASSDSGGTEAF

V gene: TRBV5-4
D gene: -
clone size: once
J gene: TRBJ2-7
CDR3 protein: ASSASEESYEQY

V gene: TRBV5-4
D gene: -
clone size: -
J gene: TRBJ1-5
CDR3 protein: ASSLGGGNQPQH

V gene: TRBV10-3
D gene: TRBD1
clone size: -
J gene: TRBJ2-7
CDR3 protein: AISETGGNYEQY

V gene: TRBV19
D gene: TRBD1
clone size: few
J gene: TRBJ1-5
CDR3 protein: ASSREQGERNQPQH

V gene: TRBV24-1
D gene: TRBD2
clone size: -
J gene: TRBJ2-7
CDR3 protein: ATSDSLPGTSSYEQY

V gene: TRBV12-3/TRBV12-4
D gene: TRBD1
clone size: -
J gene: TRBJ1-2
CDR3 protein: ASSYRGTSGYT

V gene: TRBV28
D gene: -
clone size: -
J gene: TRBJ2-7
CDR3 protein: ASSPFASPGPSIGEQY

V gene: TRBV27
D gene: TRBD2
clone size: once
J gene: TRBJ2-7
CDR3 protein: ASSPSGEGSEQY

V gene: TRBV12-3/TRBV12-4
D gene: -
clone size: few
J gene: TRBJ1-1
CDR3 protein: ASSQAGEAF

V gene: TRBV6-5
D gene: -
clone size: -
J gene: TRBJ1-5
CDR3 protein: ASSPGGRAQPQH

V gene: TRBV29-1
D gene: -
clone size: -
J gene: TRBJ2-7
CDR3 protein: SVELRSYEQY

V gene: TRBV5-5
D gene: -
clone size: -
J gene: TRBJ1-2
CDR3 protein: ASSLSNYGYT

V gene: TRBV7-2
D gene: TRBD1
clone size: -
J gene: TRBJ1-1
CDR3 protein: ASSSLFPRQGNTEAF

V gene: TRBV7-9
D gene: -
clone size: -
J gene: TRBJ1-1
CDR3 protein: ASSAPAEAEAF

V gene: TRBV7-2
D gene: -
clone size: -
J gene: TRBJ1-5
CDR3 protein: ASSSSKTPFSNQPQH

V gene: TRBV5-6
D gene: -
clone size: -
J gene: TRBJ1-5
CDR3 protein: ASSRNRALGQPQH

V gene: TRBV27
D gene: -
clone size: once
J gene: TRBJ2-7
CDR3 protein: ATRGYPEVQY

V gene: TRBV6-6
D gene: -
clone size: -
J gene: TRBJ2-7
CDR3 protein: ASSYSAADSYEQY

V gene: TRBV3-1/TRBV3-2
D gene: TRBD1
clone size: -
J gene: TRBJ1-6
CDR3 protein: ASSQEIPGTGVSSYNSPLH

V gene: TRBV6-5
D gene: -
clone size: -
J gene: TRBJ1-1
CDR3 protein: ASSYSQGGNTEAF

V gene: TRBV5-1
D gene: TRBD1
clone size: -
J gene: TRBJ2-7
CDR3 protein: ASSLGIFGTGGNEQY

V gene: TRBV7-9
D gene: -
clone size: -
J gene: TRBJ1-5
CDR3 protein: ASIPFPGGRGICNQPQH

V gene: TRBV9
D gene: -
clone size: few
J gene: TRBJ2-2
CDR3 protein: ASSGYSVELF